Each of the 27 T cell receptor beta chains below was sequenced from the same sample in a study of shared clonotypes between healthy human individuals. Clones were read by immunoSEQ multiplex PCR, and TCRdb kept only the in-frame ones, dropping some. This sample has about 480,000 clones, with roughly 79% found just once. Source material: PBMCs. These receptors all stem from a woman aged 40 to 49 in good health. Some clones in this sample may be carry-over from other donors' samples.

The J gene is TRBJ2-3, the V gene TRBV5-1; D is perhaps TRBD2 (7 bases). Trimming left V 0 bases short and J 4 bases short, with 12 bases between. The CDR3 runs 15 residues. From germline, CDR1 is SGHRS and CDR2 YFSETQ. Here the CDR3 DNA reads TGCGCCAGCAGCTTGGAGGGGGGGGCCCCAGATACGCAGTATTTT. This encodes CASSLEGGAPDTQYF.

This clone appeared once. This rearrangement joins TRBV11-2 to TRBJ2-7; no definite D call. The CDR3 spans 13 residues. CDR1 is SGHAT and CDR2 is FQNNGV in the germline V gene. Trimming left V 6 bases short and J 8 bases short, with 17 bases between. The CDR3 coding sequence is TGTGCCAGCAGAGGCGTGCCCGCTGAAAAGCAGTACTTC. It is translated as CASRGVPAEKQYF.

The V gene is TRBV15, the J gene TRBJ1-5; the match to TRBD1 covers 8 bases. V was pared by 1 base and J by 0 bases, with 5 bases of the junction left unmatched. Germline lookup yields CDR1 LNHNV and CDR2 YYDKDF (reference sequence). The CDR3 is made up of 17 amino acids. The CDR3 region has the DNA TGTGCCACCAGCAGAGGATCCGGGACAGGTAGCAATCAGCCCCAGCATTTT. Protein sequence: CATSRGSGTGSNQPQHF. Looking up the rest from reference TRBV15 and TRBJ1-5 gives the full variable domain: DAMVIQNPRYQVTQFGKPVTLSCSQTLNHNVMYWYQQKSSQAPKLLFHYYDKDFNNEADTPDNFQSRRPNTSFCFLDIRSPGLGDTAMYLCATSRGSGTGSNQPQHFGDGTRLSIL.

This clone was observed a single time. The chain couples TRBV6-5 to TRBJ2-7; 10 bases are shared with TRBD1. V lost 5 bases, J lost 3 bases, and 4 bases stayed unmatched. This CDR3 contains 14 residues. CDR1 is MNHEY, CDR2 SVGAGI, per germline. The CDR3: CASSQTGGDYEQYF. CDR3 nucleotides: TGTGCCAGCAGTCAGACAGGGGGCGACTACGAGCAGTACTTC.

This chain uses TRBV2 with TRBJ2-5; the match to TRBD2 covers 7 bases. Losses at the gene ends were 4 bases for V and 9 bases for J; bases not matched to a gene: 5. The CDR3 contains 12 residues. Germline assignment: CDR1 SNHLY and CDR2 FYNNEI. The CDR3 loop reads CASSGWGGAQYF. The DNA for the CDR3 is TGTGCCAGCAGTGGTTGGGGGGGGGCCCAGTACTTC.

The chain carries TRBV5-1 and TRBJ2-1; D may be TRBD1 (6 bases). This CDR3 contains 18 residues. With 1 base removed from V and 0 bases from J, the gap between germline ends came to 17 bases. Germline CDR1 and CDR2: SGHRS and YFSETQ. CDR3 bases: TGCGCCAGCAGCTTGCCCCGCAGGGGTCAAAGCTCCTACAATGAGCAGTTCTTC. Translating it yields CASSLPRRGQSSYNEQFF.

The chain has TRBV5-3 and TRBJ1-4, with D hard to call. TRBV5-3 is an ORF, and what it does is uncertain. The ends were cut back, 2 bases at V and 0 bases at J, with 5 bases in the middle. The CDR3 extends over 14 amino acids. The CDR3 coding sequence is TGTGCCAGAAGCTTCGGGGCAACTAATGAAAAACTGTTTTTT. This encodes CARSFGATNEKLFF.

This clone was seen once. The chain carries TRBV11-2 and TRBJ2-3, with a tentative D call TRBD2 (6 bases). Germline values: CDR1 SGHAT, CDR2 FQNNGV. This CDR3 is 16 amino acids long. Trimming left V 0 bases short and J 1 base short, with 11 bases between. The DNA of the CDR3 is TGTGCCAGCAGCTTAGATCGATGGGGGGGCACAGATACGCAGTATTTT. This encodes CASSLDRWGGTDTQYF.

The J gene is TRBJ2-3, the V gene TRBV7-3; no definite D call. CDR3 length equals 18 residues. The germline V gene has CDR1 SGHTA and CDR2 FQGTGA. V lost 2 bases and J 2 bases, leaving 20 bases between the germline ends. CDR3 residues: CASSLSLSDWSDTDTQYF. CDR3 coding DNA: TGTGCCAGCAGCTTATCCTTAAGCGACTGGTCTGACACAGATACGCAGTATTTT. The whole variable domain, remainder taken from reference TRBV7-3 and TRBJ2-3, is GAGVSQTPSNKVTEKGKYVELRCDPISGHTALYWYRQSLGQGPEFLIYFQGTGAADDSGLPNDRFFAVRPEGSVSTLKIQRTERGDSAVYLCASSLSLSDWSDTDTQYFGPGTRLTVL.

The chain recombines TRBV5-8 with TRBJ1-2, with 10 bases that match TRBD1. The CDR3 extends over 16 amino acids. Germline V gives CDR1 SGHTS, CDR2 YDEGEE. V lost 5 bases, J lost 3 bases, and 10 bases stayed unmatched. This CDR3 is CASRSVPGTGDYGYTF. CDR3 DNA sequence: TGTGCCAGCAGATCAGTCCCAGGGACAGGGGACTATGGCTACACCTTC.

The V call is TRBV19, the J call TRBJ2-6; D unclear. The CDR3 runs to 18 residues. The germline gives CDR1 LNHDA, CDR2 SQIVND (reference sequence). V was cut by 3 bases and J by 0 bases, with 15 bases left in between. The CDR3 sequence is CASSIRQLLSSGANVLTF. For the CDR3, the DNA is TGTGCCAGTAGTATCCGGCAGCTACTTAGCTCTGGGGCCAACGTCCTGACTTTC. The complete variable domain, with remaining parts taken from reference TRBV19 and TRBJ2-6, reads DGGITQSPKYLFRKEGQNVTLSCEQNLNHDAMYWYRQDPGQGLRLIYYSQIVNDFQKGDIAEGYSVSREKKESFPLTVTSAQKNPTAFYLCASSIRQLLSSGANVLTFGAGSRLTVL.

The CDR3 region has the DNA TGCGCCAGCAGCCCCTCTGGGGGGGCTCACTACGAGCAGTACTTC. It is translated as CASSPSGGAHYEQYF. This chain uses TRBV5-1 with TRBJ2-7; tentatively, D is TRBD2 (7 bases). V was pared by 4 bases and J by 3 bases, with 17 bases between. The germline CDR1 and CDR2 sequences are SGHRS and YFSETQ. The CDR3 length is 15 residues.

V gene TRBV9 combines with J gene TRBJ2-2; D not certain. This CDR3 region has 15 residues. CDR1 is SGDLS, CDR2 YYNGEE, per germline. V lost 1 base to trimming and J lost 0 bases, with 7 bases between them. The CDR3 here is CASSVSGTNTGELFF. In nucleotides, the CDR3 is TGTGCCAGCAGCGTATCTGGGACGAACACCGGGGAGCTGTTTTTT.

As DNA, the CDR3 is TGTGCCAGTAGCGGGACTAGCGGGGGGCATACGCAGTATTTT. Translated: CASSGTSGGHTQYF. The chain employs TRBV19 and TRBJ2-3, with TRBD2 matching over 15 bases. The CDR3 is 14 residues long. Germline V gives CDR1 LNHDA, CDR2 SQIVND (reference sequence). With V trimmed by 6 bases and J by 7 bases, 2 bases remained unmatched.

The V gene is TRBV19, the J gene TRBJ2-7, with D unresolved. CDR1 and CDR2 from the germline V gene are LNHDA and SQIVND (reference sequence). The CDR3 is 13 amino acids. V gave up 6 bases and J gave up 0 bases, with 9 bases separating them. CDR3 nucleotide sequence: TGTGCCAGTAGGGCCGGGTACTCCTACGAGCAGTACTTC. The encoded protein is CASRAGYSYEQYF.

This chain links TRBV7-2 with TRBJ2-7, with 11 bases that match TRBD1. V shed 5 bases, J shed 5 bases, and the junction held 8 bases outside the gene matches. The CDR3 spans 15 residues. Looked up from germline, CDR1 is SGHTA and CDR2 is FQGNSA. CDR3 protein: CASSPRGGQGDEQYF. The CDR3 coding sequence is TGTGCCAGCAGCCCTCGCGGGGGACAGGGGGACGAGCAGTACTTC. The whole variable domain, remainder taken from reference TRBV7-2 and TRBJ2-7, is GAGVSQSPSNKVTEKGKDVELRCDPISGHTALYWYRQSLGQGLEFLIYFQGNSAPDKSGLPSDRFSAERTGGSVSTLTIQRTQQEDSAVYLCASSPRGGQGDEQYFGPGTRLTVT.

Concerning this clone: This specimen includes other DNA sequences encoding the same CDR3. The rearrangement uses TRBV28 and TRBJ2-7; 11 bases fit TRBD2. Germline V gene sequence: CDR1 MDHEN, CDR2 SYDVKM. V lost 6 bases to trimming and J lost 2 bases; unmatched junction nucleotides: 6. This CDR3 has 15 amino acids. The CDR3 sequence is CASSLGTSGTYEQYF. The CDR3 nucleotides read TGTGCCAGCAGCCTCGGGACTAGCGGAACCTACGAGCAGTACTTC.

DNA for the CDR3: TGTGCCAGCAGCCCCGGAGCAGGAAACTATGGCTACACCTTC. Protein sequence: CASSPGAGNYGYTF. This chain joins TRBV5-6 and TRBJ1-2; D is ambiguous. Germline values: CDR1 SGHDT, CDR2 YYEEEE. The CDR3 loop spans 14 amino acids. Trimming cost V 4 bases and J 2 bases, with 12 bases left between them. The full variable domain, completed using reference TRBV5-6 and TRBJ1-2, is DAGVTQSPTHLIKTRGQQVTLRCSPKSGHDTVSWYQQALGQGPQFIFQYYEEEERQRGNFPDRFSGHQFPNYSSELNVNALLLGDSALYLCASSPGAGNYGYTFGSGTRLTVV.

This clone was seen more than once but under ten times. CDR3 nucleotides: TGTGCCAGCAGGCAAGGGGGCACTGAAGCTTTCTTT. This encodes CASRQGGTEAFF. The chain is built from TRBV6-1 and TRBJ1-1; maybe TRBD1 (6 bases). Germline V gene sequence: CDR1 MNHNS, CDR2 SASEGT. The CDR3 contains 12 residues. Trimming removed 6 bases from V and 4 bases from J, with 9 bases in between.

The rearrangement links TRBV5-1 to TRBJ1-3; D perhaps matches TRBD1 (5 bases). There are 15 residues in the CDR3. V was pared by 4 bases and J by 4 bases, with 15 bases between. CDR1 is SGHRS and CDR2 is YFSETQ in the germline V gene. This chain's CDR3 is CASSVGLLGGNTIYF. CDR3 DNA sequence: TGCGCCAGCAGCGTGGGACTCCTGGGGGGAAACACCATATATTTT.

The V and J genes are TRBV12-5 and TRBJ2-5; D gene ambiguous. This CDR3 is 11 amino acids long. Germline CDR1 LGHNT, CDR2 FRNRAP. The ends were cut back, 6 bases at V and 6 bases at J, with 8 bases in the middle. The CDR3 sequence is CASGRGQTQYF. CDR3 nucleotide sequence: TGTGCTAGTGGACGTGGGCAGACCCAGTACTTC. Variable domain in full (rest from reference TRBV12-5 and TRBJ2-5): DARVTQTPRHKVTEMGQEVTMRCQPILGHNTVFWYRQTMMQGLELLAYFRNRAPLDDSGMPKDRFSAEMPDATLATLKIQPSEPRDSAVYFCASGRGQTQYFGPGTRLLVL.

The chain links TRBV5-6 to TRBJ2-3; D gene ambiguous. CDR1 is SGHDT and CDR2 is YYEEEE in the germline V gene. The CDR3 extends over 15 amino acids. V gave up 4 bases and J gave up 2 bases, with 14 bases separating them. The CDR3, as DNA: TGTGCCAGCAGCGAAACGGGCCTCTCCACAGATACGCAGTATTTT. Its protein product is CASSETGLSTDTQYF.

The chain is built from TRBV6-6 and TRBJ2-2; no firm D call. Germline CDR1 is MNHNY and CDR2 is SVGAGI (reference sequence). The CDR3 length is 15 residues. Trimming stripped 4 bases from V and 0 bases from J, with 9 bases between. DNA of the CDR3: TGTGCCAGCAGTTCCTTCTTAACGAACACCGGGGAGCTGTTTTTT. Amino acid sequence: CASSSFLTNTGELFF.

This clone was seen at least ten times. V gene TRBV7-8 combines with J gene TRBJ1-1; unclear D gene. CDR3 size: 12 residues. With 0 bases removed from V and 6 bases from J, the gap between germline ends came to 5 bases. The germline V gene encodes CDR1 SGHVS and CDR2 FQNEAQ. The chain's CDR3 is CASSLAAAEAFF. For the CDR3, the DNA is TGTGCCAGCAGCTTAGCCGCAGCTGAAGCTTTCTTT.

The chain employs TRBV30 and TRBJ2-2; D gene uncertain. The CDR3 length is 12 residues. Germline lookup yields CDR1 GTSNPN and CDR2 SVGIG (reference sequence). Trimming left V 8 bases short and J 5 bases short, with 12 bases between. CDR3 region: CALLGGTGELFF. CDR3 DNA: TGTGCCCTCTTAGGTGGGACCGGGGAGCTGTTTTTT. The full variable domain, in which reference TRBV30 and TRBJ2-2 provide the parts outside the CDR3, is SQTIHQWPATLVQPVGSPLSLECTVEGTSNPNLYWYRQAAGRGLQLLFYSVGIGQISSEVPQNLSASRPQDRQFILSSKKLLLSDSGFYLCALLGGTGELFFGEGSRLTVL.

This CDR3 is CAIRAAPYNEQFF. In DNA, the CDR3 is TGTGCCATCAGGGCAGCGCCGTACAATGAGCAGTTCTTC. The V gene is TRBV10-3, the J gene TRBJ2-1, with unresolved D. Germline lookup yields CDR1 ENHRY and CDR2 SYGVKD. The length of the CDR3 is 13 residues. V was cut by 6 bases and J by 4 bases, with 10 bases left in between.

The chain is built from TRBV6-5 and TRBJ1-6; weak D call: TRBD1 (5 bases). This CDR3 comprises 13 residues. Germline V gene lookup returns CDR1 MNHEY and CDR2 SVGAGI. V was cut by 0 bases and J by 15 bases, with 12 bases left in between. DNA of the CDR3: TGTGCCAGCAGTTACTCCGGGACCGCCGTCCTCCACTTT. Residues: CASSYSGTAVLHF.